The 13 T cell receptor beta chains reported below all come from one sample, sequenced in a study of shared clonotypes between healthy human individuals. Here immunoSEQ multiplex PCR was the method, and the copy in TCRdb shows in-frame clones only, minus some. The sample includes around 1,100,000 clones, 70% to 80% of them seen just once. Sequencing input: memory CD4+ T cells from PBMCs. Subset in this sample: CD45RA-negative fraction. The receptors were gathered from a man aged 18-30 years in good health. Some clones in this sample may be carry-over from other donors' samples.

The chain couples TRBV5-1 to TRBJ2-4; D remains ambiguous. V was shortened by 2 bases and J by 8 bases, with 17 bases between the two germline ends. From germline, CDR1 is SGHRS and CDR2 YFSETQ. This CDR3 region has 15 residues. The CDR3 DNA reads TGCGCCAGCAGCTTCGCTGCTGCAGGTGAAGACATTCAGTACTTC. It codes for CASSFAAAGEDIQYF.

This clone was detected only a few times. V and J are TRBV29-1 and TRBJ1-1; 10 bases align to TRBD1. V was clipped by 4 bases and J by 8 bases; unmatched bases: 4. Per germline, CDR1 SQVTM and CDR2 ANQGSEA. This CDR3 has 12 amino acids. CDR3 in amino acids: CSVVTGGEEAFF. The CDR3 DNA reads as TGCAGCGTTGTGACAGGGGGCGAAGAAGCTTTCTTT.

DNA for the CDR3: TGTGCCAGCAGCTTCGGTTGGGGCTATGGCTACACCTTC. Its translation: CASSFGWGYGYTF. The chain is built from TRBV7-9 and TRBJ1-2, with no clear D. The germline gives CDR1 SEHNR, CDR2 FQNEAQ (reference sequence). Trimming removed 3 bases at V and 4 bases at J, with 9 bases between. This CDR3 spans 13 amino acids. The full variable domain, its missing parts supplied by reference TRBV7-9 and TRBJ1-2, is DTGVSQNPRHKITKRGQNVTFRCDPISEHNRLYWYRQTLGQGPEFLTYFQNEAQLEKSRLLSDRFSAERPKGSFSTLEIQRTEQGDSAMYLCASSFGWGYGYTFGSGTRLTVV.

The gene calls are TRBV4-1 and TRBJ2-5; D is ambiguous. Trimming stripped 1 base from V and 4 bases from J, with 13 bases between. Germline V CDR1 and CDR2: MGHRA, YSYEKL. The CDR3 loop spans 15 amino acids. The CDR3 here is CASSQGNVDGETQYF. The CDR3 nucleotides are TGCGCCAGCAGCCAAGGAAACGTCGATGGAGAGACCCAGTACTTC.

The rearrangement uses TRBV14 and TRBJ1-1; no reliable D call. The V end was cut by 0 bases, the J end by 1 base, with 6 bases between. Germline CDR1 is SGHDN and CDR2 is FVKESK. The CDR3 sequence is 14 residues long. In DNA form, the CDR3 reads TGTGCCAGCAGCCAAGAAATTCGGAACACTGAAGCTTTCTTT. Its protein is CASSQEIRNTEAFF.

V gene TRBV7-6 combines with J gene TRBJ1-3; D uncertain. The CDR3 runs 14 residues. V shed 5 bases and J shed 1 base, with 9 bases lying between them. Germline V gene data show CDR1 as SGHVS and CDR2 as FNYEAQ. The CDR3 here is CASSVSLSGNTIYF. The CDR3 DNA reads as TGTGCCAGCAGCGTTTCCCTGTCTGGAAACACCATATATTTT.

V usage is TRBV19 and J usage is TRBJ2-6; 8 nucleotides line up with TRBD1. Germline values: CDR1 LNHDA, CDR2 SQIVND (reference sequence). With 5 bases clipped from V and 0 bases from J, the junction kept 9 bases outside the gene matches. CDR3 length: 18 amino acids. The DNA for the CDR3 is TGTGCCAGTAGTGGCAGGGGGCGTTTAGACTCTGGGGCCAACGTCCTGACTTTC. Protein sequence: CASSGRGRLDSGANVLTF.

V and J are TRBV5-4 and TRBJ2-3; a weak D match, TRBD2 (6 bases). There are 17 residues in the CDR3. V lost 0 bases and J 0 bases, leaving 14 bases between the germline ends. Germline CDR1 reads SGHNT; CDR2 reads YYREEE (reference sequence). CDR3: CASSLAGGRPSTDTQYF. In DNA, the CDR3 is TGTGCCAGCAGCTTGGCCGGAGGGCGGCCTAGCACAGATACGCAGTATTTT.

The V gene is TRBV7-7, the J gene TRBJ2-3; a possible D gene is TRBD2 (5 bases). Germline V gene sequence: CDR1 SSHAT, CDR2 FNYEAQ (reference sequence). The CDR3 spans 15 residues. Trimming removed 0 bases from V and 2 bases from J, with 9 bases in between. As DNA, the CDR3 is TGTGCCAGCAGCTTAGCGGCGGGCCACACAGATACGCAGTATTTT. Residues: CASSLAAGHTDTQYF.

This clone occurred once. CDR3 in amino acids: CASSLRTVLIYTGELFF. In DNA form, the CDR3 reads TGTGCCAGCAGTTTAAGGACGGTACTGATTTACACCGGGGAGCTGTTTTTT. The chain joins TRBV28 to TRBJ2-2; the D is unclear. Germline V gene lookup returns CDR1 MDHEN and CDR2 SYDVKM. The CDR3 runs 17 residues. V lost 2 bases, J lost 3 bases, and 16 bases lay in between.

This clone was observed a single time. The chain carries TRBV7-9 and TRBJ2-5, with D perhaps matching TRBD2 (5 bases). The CDR3 covers 15 residues. From germline, CDR1 is SEHNR and CDR2 FQNEAQ (reference sequence). Trimming took 5 bases from V and 5 from J, leaving 18 bases between them. The CDR3 is CASSRPAGPGETQYF. The CDR3 bases are TGTGCCAGCAGCCGGCCGGCGGGCCCGGGGGAGACCCAGTACTTC.

V and J are TRBV5-5 and TRBJ1-1; a possible D gene is TRBD1 (6 bases). Germline V CDR1 and CDR2: SGHKS, YYEKEE (reference sequence). This CDR3 comprises 11 residues. V gave up 3 bases and J gave up 6 bases, with 6 bases separating them. CDR3 DNA: TGTGCCAGCAGCTACAGGGCTGAAGCTTTCTTT. Protein product: CASSYRAEAFF. The complete variable domain, with remaining parts taken from reference TRBV5-5 and TRBJ1-1, reads DAGVTQSPTHLIKTRGQQVTLRCSPISGHKSVSWYQQVLGQGPQFIFQYYEKEERGRGNFPDRFSARQFPNYSSELNVNALLLGDSALYLCASSYRAEAFFGQGTRLTVV.

Worth noting for this clone: The same CDR3 also results from other DNA sequences found in this sample. CDR3 DNA: TGCGCCAGCAGCGACCTAGCGGGAGGCACAGATACGCAGTATTTT. Translated, it gives CASSDLAGGTDTQYF. The V call is TRBV5-1, the J call TRBJ2-3; 10 bases are shared with TRBD2. Germline CDR1 and CDR2: SGHRS and YFSETQ. The CDR3 has 15 residues. V lost 4 bases and J lost 1; bases outside the gene matches: 3.